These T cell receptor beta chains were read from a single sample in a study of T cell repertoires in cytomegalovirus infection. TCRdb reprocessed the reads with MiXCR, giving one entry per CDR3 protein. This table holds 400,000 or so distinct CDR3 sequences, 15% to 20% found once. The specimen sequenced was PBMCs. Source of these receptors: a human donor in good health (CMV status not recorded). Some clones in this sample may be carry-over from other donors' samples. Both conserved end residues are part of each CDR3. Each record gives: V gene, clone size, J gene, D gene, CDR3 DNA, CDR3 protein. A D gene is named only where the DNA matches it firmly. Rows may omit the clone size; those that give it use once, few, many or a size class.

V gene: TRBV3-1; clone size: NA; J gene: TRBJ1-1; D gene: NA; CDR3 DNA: TGTGCCAGCAGCCACAGGGGAGGATGGACTGAAGCTTTCTTT; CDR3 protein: CASSHRGGWTEAFF
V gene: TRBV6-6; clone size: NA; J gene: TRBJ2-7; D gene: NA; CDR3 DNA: TGTGCCAGCAGGACCCTTTACTACGAGCAGTACTTC; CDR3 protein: CASRTLYYEQYF
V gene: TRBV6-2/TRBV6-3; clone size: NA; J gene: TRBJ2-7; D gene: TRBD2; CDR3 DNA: TGTGCCAGCAGTTACTCGAATCAAGCGGGGCCGTGGGACGAGCAGTACTTC; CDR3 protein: CASSYSNQAGPWDEQYF
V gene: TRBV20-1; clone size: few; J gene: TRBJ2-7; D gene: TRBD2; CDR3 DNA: TGCAGTGCTAGAGGAAGCGGGAGGGCCCACCACGAGCAGTACTTC; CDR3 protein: CSARGSGRAHHEQYF
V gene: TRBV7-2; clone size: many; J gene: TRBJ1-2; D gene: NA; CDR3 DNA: TGTGCCAGCAGCTTAGGGCCGGCAAACTATGGCTACACCTTC; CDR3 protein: CASSLGPANYGYTF
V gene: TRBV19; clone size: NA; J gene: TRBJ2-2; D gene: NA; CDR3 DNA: TGTGCCAGTACCCGCAGGGCGGCGAACACCGGGGAGCTGTTTTTT; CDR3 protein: CASTRRAANTGELFF
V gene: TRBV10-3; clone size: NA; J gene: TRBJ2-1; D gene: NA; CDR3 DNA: TGTGCCACCGGAAGTCGGGTCGGGGGTGAGCAGTTCTTC; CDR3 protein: CATGSRVGGEQFF
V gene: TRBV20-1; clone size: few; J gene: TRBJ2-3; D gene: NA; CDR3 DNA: TGCAGTGCCTGGGGGTTGGGGGCGCGGAGTAGAAGCACAGATACGCAGTATTTT; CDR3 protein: CSAWGLGARSRSTDTQYF
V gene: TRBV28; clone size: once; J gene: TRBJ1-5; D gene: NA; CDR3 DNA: TGCCATACAAGCGGTTATAGCAATAAGCCCCAGCATTTT; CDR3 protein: CHTSGYSNKPQHF
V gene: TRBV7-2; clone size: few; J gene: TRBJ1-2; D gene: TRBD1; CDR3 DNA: TGTGCCAGCAGCCAGACAGGGCTTTACTATGGCTACACCTTC; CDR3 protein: CASSQTGLYYGYTF
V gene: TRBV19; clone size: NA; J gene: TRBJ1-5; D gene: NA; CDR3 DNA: TGTGCCAGTAGTAGGGGGACACCCCAGCATTTT; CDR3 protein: CASSRGTPQHF
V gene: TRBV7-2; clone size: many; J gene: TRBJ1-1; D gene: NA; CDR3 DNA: TGTGCCAGCAGCTTATTGTCCGACAGAGAAGCTTTCTTT; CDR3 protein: CASSLLSDREAFF
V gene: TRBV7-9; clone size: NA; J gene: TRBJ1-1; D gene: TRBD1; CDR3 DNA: TGTGCCAGCAGCATTAGACAGGGTTGGACTGAAGCTTTCTTT; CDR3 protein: CASSIRQGWTEAFF
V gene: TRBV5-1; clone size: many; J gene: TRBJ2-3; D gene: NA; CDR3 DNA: TGCGCCAGCAGCCCGGATGGGTCGGATACGCAGTATTTT; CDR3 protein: CASSPDGSDTQYF
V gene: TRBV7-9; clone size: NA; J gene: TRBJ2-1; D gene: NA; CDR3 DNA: TGTGCCAGCAGCTTATCTGGGTGGCTCTCCTACAATGAGCAGTTCTTC; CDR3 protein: CASSLSGWLSYNEQFF
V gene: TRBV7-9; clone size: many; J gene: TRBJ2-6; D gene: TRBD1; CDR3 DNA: TGTGCCGACCGGGACAGTAGCTCTGGGGCCAACGTCCTGACTTTC; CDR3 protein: CADRDSSSGANVLTF
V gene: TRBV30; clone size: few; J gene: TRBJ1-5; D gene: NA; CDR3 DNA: TGTGCCTGGGGGACCCTTGGGGCACATCAGCATTTT; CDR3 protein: CAWGTLGAHQHF
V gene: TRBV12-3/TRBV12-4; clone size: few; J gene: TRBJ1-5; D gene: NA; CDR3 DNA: TGTGCCAGCAGTTTACGCGACTCACCCCACTCTAGTCAGCCCCAGCATTTT; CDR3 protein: CASSLRDSPHSSQPQHF
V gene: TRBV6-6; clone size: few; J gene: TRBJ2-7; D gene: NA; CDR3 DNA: TGTGCCAGCAGTTACTCCACCGTCGAGAAGCAGTACTTC; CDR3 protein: CASSYSTVEKQYF
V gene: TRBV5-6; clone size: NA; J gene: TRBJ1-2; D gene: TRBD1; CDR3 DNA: TGTGCCAGCAGCTTGGAGTTCGGGACAGGGATCTATGGCTACACCTTC; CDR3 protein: CASSLEFGTGIYGYTF
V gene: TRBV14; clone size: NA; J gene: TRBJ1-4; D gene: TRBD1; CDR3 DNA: TGTGCCAGCAGCGAAGACAGGGGGACAACTAATGAAAAACTGTTTTTT; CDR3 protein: CASSEDRGTTNEKLFF
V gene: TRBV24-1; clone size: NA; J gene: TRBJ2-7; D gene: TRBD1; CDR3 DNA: TGTGCCACCAGTGCCACTACAGGGGGCCGCTCCGAGCAGTACTTC; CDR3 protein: CATSATTGGRSEQYF
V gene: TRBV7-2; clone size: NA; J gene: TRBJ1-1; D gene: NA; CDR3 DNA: TGTGCCAGCAGCCCACTGGTGGGGGCGGGTGCTTTCTTT; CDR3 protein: CASSPLVGAGAFF
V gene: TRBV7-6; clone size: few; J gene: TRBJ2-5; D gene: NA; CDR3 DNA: TGTGCCAGCGCTCAGGGGCGCAGGGAAGAGACCCAGTACTTC; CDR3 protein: CASAQGRREETQYF
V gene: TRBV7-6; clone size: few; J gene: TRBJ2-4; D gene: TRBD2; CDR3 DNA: TGTGCCAGCAGCGAGACTAGCGGGAGGGCCAAAAACATTCAGTACTTC; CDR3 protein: CASSETSGRAKNIQYF
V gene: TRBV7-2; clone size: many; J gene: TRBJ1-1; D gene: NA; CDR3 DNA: TGTGCCAGCAGCTCTCTGGGCCCAAACACTGAAGCTTTCTTT; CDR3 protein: CASSSLGPNTEAFF
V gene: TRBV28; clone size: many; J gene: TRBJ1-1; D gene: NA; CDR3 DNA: TGTGCCAGCAGTATTACAGGGTCGGGCACTGAAGCTTTCTTT; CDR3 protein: CASSITGSGTEAFF
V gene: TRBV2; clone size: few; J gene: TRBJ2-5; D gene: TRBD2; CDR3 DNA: TGTGCCAGCACGGGAATAGCGGGGCTCCAAGAGACCCAGTACTTC; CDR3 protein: CASTGIAGLQETQYF
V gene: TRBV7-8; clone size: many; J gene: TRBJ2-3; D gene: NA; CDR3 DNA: TGTGCCAGCAGCTTAGGGGCTCGTGACGCAGATACGCAGTATTTT; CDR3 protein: CASSLGARDADTQYF
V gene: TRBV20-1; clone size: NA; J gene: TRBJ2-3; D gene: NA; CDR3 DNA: TGCAGTGCTAGAGAGATAGTTGCAGATACGCAGTATTTT; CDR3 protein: CSAREIVADTQYF
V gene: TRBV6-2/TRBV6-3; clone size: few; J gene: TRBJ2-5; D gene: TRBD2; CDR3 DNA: TGTGCCAGCAGGCCCCAACGGACTAGCGGGAGGGTTACGGAGACCCAGTACTTC; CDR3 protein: CASRPQRTSGRVTETQYF
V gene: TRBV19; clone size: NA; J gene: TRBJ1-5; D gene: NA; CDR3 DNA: TGTGCCATACAGGCAGGGGAAGTCGTTCATCAGCCCCAGCATTTT; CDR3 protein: CAIQAGEVVHQPQHF
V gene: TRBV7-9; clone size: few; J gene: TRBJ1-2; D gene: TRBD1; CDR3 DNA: TGTGCCAGCAGAGATCCTCTGGCCGCACAGGGGTCTAGGTATGGCTACACCTTC; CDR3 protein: CASRDPLAAQGSRYGYTF
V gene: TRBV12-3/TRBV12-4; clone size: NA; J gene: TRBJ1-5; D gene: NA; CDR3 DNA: TGTGCCAGCAGTTTCGGGTCTGATCGACCCCAGCATTTT; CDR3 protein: CASSFGSDRPQHF
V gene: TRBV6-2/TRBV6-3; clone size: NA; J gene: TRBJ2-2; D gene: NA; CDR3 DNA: TGTGCCAGCAGTTACTTCTCTATGGAGGACGGGGAGCTGTTTTTT; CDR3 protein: CASSYFSMEDGELFF
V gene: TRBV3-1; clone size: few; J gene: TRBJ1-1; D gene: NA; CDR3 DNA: TGTGCCAGCAGCCAAGATGGGACACGGACCGCTTTCTTT; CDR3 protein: CASSQDGTRTAFF
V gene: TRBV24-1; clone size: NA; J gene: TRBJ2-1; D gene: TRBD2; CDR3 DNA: TGTGCCACTCAGGGCCCGGGGGGTTCCTACAATGAGCAGTTCTTC; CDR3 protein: CATQGPGGSYNEQFF
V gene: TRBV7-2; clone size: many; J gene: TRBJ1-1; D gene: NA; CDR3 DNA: TGTGCCAGCAGCTTATCCAGCCCGAACACTGAAGCTTTCTTT; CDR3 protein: CASSLSSPNTEAFF
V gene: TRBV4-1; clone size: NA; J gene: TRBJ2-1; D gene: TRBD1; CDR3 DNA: TGCGCCAGCAGCCAGACAGGGAGTGAGCAGTTCTTC; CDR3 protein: CASSQTGSEQFF
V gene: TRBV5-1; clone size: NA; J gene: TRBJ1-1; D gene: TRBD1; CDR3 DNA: TGCGCCAGCAGCCGTTCGAGGACAGGGAGGATGGGCACTGAAGCTTTCTTT; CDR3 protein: CASSRSRTGRMGTEAFF
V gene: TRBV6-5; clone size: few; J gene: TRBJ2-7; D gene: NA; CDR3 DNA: TGTGCCAGCAGCCACGACCCCTACGAGCAGTACTTC; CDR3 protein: CASSHDPYEQYF
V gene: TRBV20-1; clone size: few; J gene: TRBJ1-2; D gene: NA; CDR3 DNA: TGCAGTGCTAGAGGAACAGGTTTCAACTATGGCTACACCTTC; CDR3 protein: CSARGTGFNYGYTF
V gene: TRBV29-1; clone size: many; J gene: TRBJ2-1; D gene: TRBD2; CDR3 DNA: TGCAGCGTTGAACTGAGCGGGAGGCGGTTCTTC; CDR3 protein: CSVELSGRRFF
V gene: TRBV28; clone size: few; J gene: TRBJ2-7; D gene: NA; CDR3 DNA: TGTGCCAGCTCAAACGGAAAAGTCGGGACATACGAGCAGTACTTC; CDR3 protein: CASSNGKVGTYEQYF
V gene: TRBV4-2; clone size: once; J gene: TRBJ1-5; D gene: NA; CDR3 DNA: TGTGCCAGCAGCCAAGAGAGGACTGATAGCAATCAGCCCCAGCATTTT; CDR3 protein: CASSQERTDSNQPQHF
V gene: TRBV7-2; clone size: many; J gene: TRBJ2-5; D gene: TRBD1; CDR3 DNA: TGTGCCAGCAGCTTAGCCGGGACAGCACAAGAGACCCAGTACTTC; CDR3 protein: CASSLAGTAQETQYF
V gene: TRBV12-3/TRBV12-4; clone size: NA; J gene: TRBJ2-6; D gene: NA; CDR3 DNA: TGTGCCAGCAGTTTAGTCGGTCGGGGGGTCCTGGGACAGGTGCCTGGGGCCAACGTCCTGACTTTC; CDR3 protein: CASSLVGRGVLGQVPGANVLTF
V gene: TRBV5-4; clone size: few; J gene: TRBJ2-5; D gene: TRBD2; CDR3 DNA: TGTGCCAGCAGCTTGGGAGGGCGGGGGAGAGGAGAGACCCAGTACTTC; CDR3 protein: CASSLGGRGRGETQYF
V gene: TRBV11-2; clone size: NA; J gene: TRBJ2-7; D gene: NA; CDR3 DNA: TGTGCCAGCAGCTCTCTGGGGTCAGTCAACGAGCAGTACTTC; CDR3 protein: CASSSLGSVNEQYF
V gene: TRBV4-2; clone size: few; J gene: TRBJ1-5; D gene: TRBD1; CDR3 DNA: TGTGCCAGCCAACCGGGACAGGGCAATCAGCCCCAGCATTTT; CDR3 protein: CASQPGQGNQPQHF
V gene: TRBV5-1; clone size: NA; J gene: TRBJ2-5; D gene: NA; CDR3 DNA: TGCGCCAGCACGTCGGGGGCCTACCAAGAGACCCAGTACTTC; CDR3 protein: CASTSGAYQETQYF
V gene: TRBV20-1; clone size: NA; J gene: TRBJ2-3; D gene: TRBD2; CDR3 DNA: TGCAGTGCCGCCGGAGCGGGGGCCTCTATTAGCACAGATACGCAGTATTTT; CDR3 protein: CSAAGAGASISTDTQYF
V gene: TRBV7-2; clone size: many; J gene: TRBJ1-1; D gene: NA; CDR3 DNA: TGTGCCAGCAGCTTGCGGGCCCCTGAAGCTTTCTTT; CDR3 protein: CASSLRAPEAFF
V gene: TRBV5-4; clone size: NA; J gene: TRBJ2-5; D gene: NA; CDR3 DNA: TGTGCCAGCAGCTCGGGCAGTGAGACCCAGTACTTC; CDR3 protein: CASSSGSETQYF
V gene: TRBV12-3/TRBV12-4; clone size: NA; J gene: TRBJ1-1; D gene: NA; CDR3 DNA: TGTGCCAGCAGTACCCGTCCCGGAGAAGAAGCTTTCTTT; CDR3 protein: CASSTRPGEEAFF
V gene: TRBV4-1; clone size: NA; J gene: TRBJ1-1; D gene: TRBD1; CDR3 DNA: TGTGCCAGCAACCGGGCAGGACAGGGGATGAACACTGAAGCTTTCTTT; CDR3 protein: CASNRAGQGMNTEAFF
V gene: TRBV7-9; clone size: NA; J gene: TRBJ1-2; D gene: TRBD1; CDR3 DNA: TGTGCCAGCAGACGTGGGTGGGGCGACAGGGCGGACTTC; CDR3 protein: CASRRGWGDRADF